The rows below give T cell receptor beta chains drawn from one sample of a study of OX40 agonist ivuxolimab in advanced cancers. Method: immunoSEQ multiplex PCR; TCRdb's copy keeps in-frame clones and lacks some. Counted here are about 76,000 clones, 85% occurring once; the ten biggest clones make up 3.1%. Sequenced material: CD4+ or CD8+ T cells sorted from blood, taken in a trial of the OX40 agonist ivuxolimab. These receptors were obtained from an adult with an advanced solid tumor such as melanoma, head and neck, liver or kidney cancer. CDR3s include the opening cysteine and the closing phenylalanine or tryptophan. The order of the fields is J gene, V gene, clone size, D gene, CDR3 length, CDR3 DNA, CDR3 protein. A D gene is named only where the DNA matches it firmly. A clone size is listed for some rows: how often the clone was seen (once, few, many), or a class if it is expanded.

j_call: TRBJ2-1
v_call: TRBV5-6
clone_size: .
d_call: .
cdr3_length: 16
cdr3_nt: TGTGCCAGCAGCTTGGCCCTGGGGGCGTCCTACAATGAGCAGTTCTTC
cdr3_aa: CASSLALGASYNEQFF

j_call: TRBJ1-1
v_call: TRBV27
clone_size: .
d_call: .
cdr3_length: 15
cdr3_nt: TGTGCCAGCATACCCCGGGACCCCGGGAAGACTGAAGCTTTCTTT
cdr3_aa: CASIPRDPGKTEAFF

j_call: TRBJ2-1
v_call: TRBV7-8
clone_size: .
d_call: .
cdr3_length: 10
cdr3_nt: TGTGCCAGCAGCCGCAATGAGCAGTTCTTC
cdr3_aa: CASSRNEQFF

j_call: TRBJ2-3
v_call: TRBV6-6
clone_size: .
d_call: .
cdr3_length: 15
cdr3_nt: TGTGCCACCACACAAAGAGGGGCTGGGACAGATACGCAGTATTTT
cdr3_aa: CATTQRGAGTDTQYF

j_call: TRBJ1-1
v_call: TRBV5-4
clone_size: .
d_call: .
cdr3_length: 13
cdr3_nt: TGTGCCAGCAGCTTACAGGGTGGCACTGAAGCTTTCTTT
cdr3_aa: CASSLQGGTEAFF

j_call: TRBJ1-2
v_call: TRBV7-8
clone_size: .
d_call: .
cdr3_length: 13
cdr3_nt: TGTGCCAGCAGCTTAGGGGTAGACTATGGCTACACCTTC
cdr3_aa: CASSLGVDYGYTF

j_call: TRBJ2-1
v_call: TRBV7-9
clone_size: .
d_call: TRBD2
cdr3_length: 19
cdr3_nt: TGTGCCAGCAGCTTAGGAGGTACCGTAGCGGGATCCTCCTACAATGAGCAGTTCTTC
cdr3_aa: CASSLGGTVAGSSYNEQFF

j_call: TRBJ2-7
v_call: TRBV9
clone_size: many
d_call: TRBD1
cdr3_length: 14
cdr3_nt: TGTGCCAGCAGCGTAGGGGACAGCTATTACGAGCAGTACTTC
cdr3_aa: CASSVGDSYYEQYF

j_call: TRBJ2-1
v_call: TRBV2
clone_size: once
d_call: .
cdr3_length: 15
cdr3_nt: TGTGCCAGCACACTCGGCAAGATGCCTTACAATGAGCAGTTCTTC
cdr3_aa: CASTLGKMPYNEQFF

j_call: TRBJ1-6
v_call: TRBV12-5
clone_size: .
d_call: TRBD1
cdr3_length: 11
cdr3_nt: TGTGCTAGTGGATCTGGACAGGCCCTCCACTTT
cdr3_aa: CASGSGQALHF

j_call: TRBJ1-2
v_call: TRBV7-3
clone_size: .
d_call: .
cdr3_length: 14
cdr3_nt: TGTGCCAGCAGCTTAGACGGCGGCCTCTATGGCTACACCTTC
cdr3_aa: CASSLDGGLYGYTF

j_call: TRBJ1-2
v_call: TRBV5-6
clone_size: .
d_call: .
cdr3_length: 17
cdr3_nt: TGTGCCAGCAGCTTGGTTTCAGGCCGGACCGGAGTCTATGGCTACACCTTC
cdr3_aa: CASSLVSGRTGVYGYTF

j_call: TRBJ1-6
v_call: TRBV18
clone_size: .
d_call: .
cdr3_length: 13
cdr3_nt: TGTGCCAGCTCACAAGGACGGAATTCACCCCTCCACTTT
cdr3_aa: CASSQGRNSPLHF

j_call: TRBJ1-1
v_call: TRBV6-5
clone_size: once
d_call: .
cdr3_length: 11
cdr3_nt: TGTGCCAGCAGCCGGGACACTGAAGCTTTCTTT
cdr3_aa: CASSRDTEAFF

j_call: TRBJ2-7
v_call: TRBV15
clone_size: .
d_call: TRBD1
cdr3_length: 15
cdr3_nt: TGTGCCACCAGCATGCCCGGGACAGGGGTCTACGAGCAGTACTTC
cdr3_aa: CATSMPGTGVYEQYF

j_call: TRBJ2-1
v_call: TRBV2
clone_size: .
d_call: TRBD1
cdr3_length: 15
cdr3_nt: TGTGCCAGCAATGGGCTGGACAGGTTCTACAATGAGCAGTTCTTC
cdr3_aa: CASNGLDRFYNEQFF

j_call: TRBJ2-7
v_call: TRBV6-5
clone_size: .
d_call: .
cdr3_length: 14
cdr3_nt: TGTGCCAGCAGTTATGGCATTGCGGGCTACGAGCAGTACTTC
cdr3_aa: CASSYGIAGYEQYF

j_call: TRBJ1-4
v_call: TRBV27
clone_size: .
d_call: .
cdr3_length: 18
cdr3_nt: TGTGCCAGCAGTCCCGGCAAGGGGGGGCATGCAACTAATGAAAAACTGTTTTTT
cdr3_aa: CASSPGKGGHATNEKLFF

j_call: TRBJ2-7
v_call: TRBV10-3
clone_size: .
d_call: TRBD1
cdr3_length: 11
cdr3_nt: TGTGCCACCGGGACAGGGGTCGAGCAGTACTTC
cdr3_aa: CATGTGVEQYF

j_call: TRBJ2-7
v_call: TRBV7-2
clone_size: .
d_call: TRBD2
cdr3_length: 17
cdr3_nt: TGTGCCAGCAGCTTAGACTCGTCGGGACTAACTACCTACGAGCAGTACTTC
cdr3_aa: CASSLDSSGLTTYEQYF

j_call: TRBJ1-4
v_call: TRBV5-6
clone_size: .
d_call: .
cdr3_length: 16
cdr3_nt: TGTGCCAGCAGCTTGGGAGGTTCGGGCCATAATGAAAAACTGTTTTTT
cdr3_aa: CASSLGGSGHNEKLFF

j_call: TRBJ1-1
v_call: TRBV6-5
clone_size: .
d_call: .
cdr3_length: 13
cdr3_nt: TGTGCCAGCAGTTTTGGACAGTTCACTGAAGCTTTCTTT
cdr3_aa: CASSFGQFTEAFF

j_call: TRBJ1-4
v_call: TRBV9
clone_size: once
d_call: TRBD1
cdr3_length: 17
cdr3_nt: TGTGCCAGCAGCGCCAGGGGGCTAGGGACAACTAATGAAAAACTGTTTTTT
cdr3_aa: CASSARGLGTTNEKLFF

j_call: TRBJ2-3
v_call: TRBV5-8
clone_size: .
d_call: .
cdr3_length: 14
cdr3_nt: TGTGCCAGCAGCTCGAGGGGGGACACCGGAACGCAGTATTTT
cdr3_aa: CASSSRGDTGTQYF

j_call: TRBJ1-2
v_call: TRBV6-5
clone_size: .
d_call: TRBD1
cdr3_length: 14
cdr3_nt: TGTGCCAGCGGGTCTTTGACAGGGGACAATGGCTACACCTTC
cdr3_aa: CASGSLTGDNGYTF

j_call: TRBJ2-1
v_call: TRBV5-4
clone_size: .
d_call: .
cdr3_length: 13
cdr3_nt: TGTGCCAGCAGCTTGCAACTTCTTAGTGAGCAGTTCTTC
cdr3_aa: CASSLQLLSEQFF

j_call: TRBJ1-6
v_call: TRBV30
clone_size: .
d_call: .
cdr3_length: 16
cdr3_nt: TGTGCCTGGAACACCCAGGGCGGCGGGAATAATTCACCCCTCCACTTT
cdr3_aa: CAWNTQGGGNNSPLHF

j_call: TRBJ2-2
v_call: TRBV11-3
clone_size: .
d_call: .
cdr3_length: 13
cdr3_nt: TGTGCCAGCAGCTTAGAAGCCACCGGGGAGCTGTTTTTT
cdr3_aa: CASSLEATGELFF

j_call: TRBJ2-3
v_call: TRBV4-2
clone_size: .
d_call: TRBD2
cdr3_length: 17
cdr3_nt: TGTGCCAGCAGCCCGAGGACTAGCGGGGTCCCAACAGATACGCAGTATTTT
cdr3_aa: CASSPRTSGVPTDTQYF

j_call: TRBJ2-7
v_call: TRBV27
clone_size: once
d_call: TRBD2
cdr3_length: 18
cdr3_nt: TGTGCCAGCAGTTTATCGATAATAGCGGGGGGGCGGGCCTACGAGCAGTACTTC
cdr3_aa: CASSLSIIAGGRAYEQYF

j_call: TRBJ1-1
v_call: TRBV19
clone_size: .
d_call: .
cdr3_length: 15
cdr3_nt: TGTGCCAGTAGTATGACCCTCCCAGGGGTCCAGGAAGCTTTCTTT
cdr3_aa: CASSMTLPGVQEAFF

j_call: TRBJ1-1
v_call: TRBV10-1
clone_size: .
d_call: .
cdr3_length: 13
cdr3_nt: TGCGCCAGCCGGACAGCCCAGAACACTGAAGCTTTCTTT
cdr3_aa: CASRTAQNTEAFF

j_call: TRBJ2-5
v_call: TRBV7-2
clone_size: .
d_call: .
cdr3_length: 14
cdr3_nt: TGTGCCAGCAGCCATTGGGACGACAGAGAGACCCAGTACTTC
cdr3_aa: CASSHWDDRETQYF

j_call: TRBJ2-2
v_call: TRBV15
clone_size: .
d_call: TRBD2
cdr3_length: 16
cdr3_nt: TGTGCCACCGAGGAGCTAGCGGGGGGAAAGGCCGGGGAGCTGTTTTTT
cdr3_aa: CATEELAGGKAGELFF

j_call: TRBJ2-1
v_call: TRBV9
clone_size: .
d_call: .
cdr3_length: 15
cdr3_nt: TGTGCCAGCAGCCCCCATTTTATCGCATGGGATGAGCAGTTCTTC
cdr3_aa: CASSPHFIAWDEQFF

j_call: TRBJ2-7
v_call: TRBV6-5
clone_size: .
d_call: .
cdr3_length: 12
cdr3_nt: TGTGCCAGCACGGGGAAACTCTACGAGCAGTACTTC
cdr3_aa: CASTGKLYEQYF

j_call: TRBJ2-2
v_call: TRBV7-9
clone_size: .
d_call: .
cdr3_length: 13
cdr3_nt: TGTGCCAGCAGCCCGATCTACACCGGGGAGCTGTTTTTT
cdr3_aa: CASSPIYTGELFF

j_call: TRBJ2-1
v_call: TRBV7-8
clone_size: .
d_call: TRBD2
cdr3_length: 15
cdr3_nt: TGTGCCAGCAGCTTAGCCTCGGCGGGAGGGGGTGAGCAGTTCTTC
cdr3_aa: CASSLASAGGGEQFF

j_call: TRBJ2-1
v_call: TRBV9
clone_size: .
d_call: .
cdr3_length: 15
cdr3_nt: TGTGCCAGCAGCCCCCCGGGACGAAAAATCAATGAGCAGTTCTTC
cdr3_aa: CASSPPGRKINEQFF

j_call: TRBJ1-3
v_call: TRBV5-1
clone_size: .
d_call: .
cdr3_length: 15
cdr3_nt: TGCGCCAGCAGCTTGACTTACTCCTCTGGAAACACCATATATTTT
cdr3_aa: CASSLTYSSGNTIYF

j_call: TRBJ2-2
v_call: TRBV10-3
clone_size: .
d_call: TRBD2
cdr3_length: 17
cdr3_nt: TGTGCCATCGCCGGGACTAGCGGGGGGGCCGGAACCGGGGAGCTGTTTTTT
cdr3_aa: CAIAGTSGGAGTGELFF

j_call: TRBJ2-3
v_call: TRBV7-3
clone_size: .
d_call: TRBD2
cdr3_length: 15
cdr3_nt: TGTGCCAGCAGCTCAGGACTAGCGGCCGCAGATACGCAGTATTTT
cdr3_aa: CASSSGLAAADTQYF

j_call: TRBJ1-2
v_call: TRBV5-6
clone_size: .
d_call: .
cdr3_length: 16
cdr3_nt: TGTGCCAGCAGCCGCGGCCGGCCCACTAATAACTATGGCTACACCTTC
cdr3_aa: CASSRGRPTNNYGYTF

j_call: TRBJ2-1
v_call: TRBV11-3
clone_size: .
d_call: .
cdr3_length: 15
cdr3_nt: TGTGCCAGCAGCTTGGGACTCGGTTTTGACAATGAGCAGTTCTTC
cdr3_aa: CASSLGLGFDNEQFF

j_call: TRBJ2-7
v_call: TRBV7-2
clone_size: many
d_call: .
cdr3_length: 14
cdr3_nt: TGTGCCAGCAGCTTAGCGAGAACAGGGTACGAGCAGTACTTC
cdr3_aa: CASSLARTGYEQYF

j_call: TRBJ2-7
v_call: TRBV28
clone_size: .
d_call: TRBD1
cdr3_length: 14
cdr3_nt: TGTGCCAGCAGCATAGGGGGACAGAGCTACGAGCAGTACTTC
cdr3_aa: CASSIGGQSYEQYF

j_call: TRBJ1-3
v_call: TRBV4-1
clone_size: few
d_call: .
cdr3_length: 19
cdr3_nt: TGCGCCAGCAGCCAATTAGGGCTCCGAGACCCGGGAGCAGGAAACACCATATATTTT
cdr3_aa: CASSQLGLRDPGAGNTIYF

j_call: TRBJ2-7
v_call: TRBV4-3
clone_size: .
d_call: TRBD2
cdr3_length: 17
cdr3_nt: TGCGCCAGCAGCATTCAGGGTTTAGGGGGACTAGTGAGCGAGCAGTACTTC
cdr3_aa: CASSIQGLGGLVSEQYF

j_call: TRBJ1-2
v_call: TRBV11-3
clone_size: few
d_call: .
cdr3_length: 13
cdr3_nt: TGTGCCAGCAGCTTTGCAGGGACCCATGGCTACACCTTC
cdr3_aa: CASSFAGTHGYTF

j_call: TRBJ2-7
v_call: TRBV6-6
clone_size: .
d_call: TRBD2
cdr3_length: 15
cdr3_nt: TGTGCCAGCAGTGGACTAGCGGGGCTATCCTACGAGCAGTACTTC
cdr3_aa: CASSGLAGLSYEQYF

j_call: TRBJ1-2
v_call: TRBV2
clone_size: .
d_call: TRBD1
cdr3_length: 13
cdr3_nt: TGTGCCAGCATCCCGGACAGGGGAGGCGGCTACACCTTC
cdr3_aa: CASIPDRGGGYTF

j_call: TRBJ2-1
v_call: TRBV2
clone_size: few
d_call: .
cdr3_length: 16
cdr3_nt: TGTGCCAGCAGTGAAGAGGGGGGACGGCAATACAATGAGCAGTTCTTC
cdr3_aa: CASSEEGGRQYNEQFF

j_call: TRBJ2-1
v_call: TRBV9
clone_size: .
d_call: TRBD1
cdr3_length: 14
cdr3_nt: TGTGCCAGCAGCGGACAGGGGCCCTACAATGAGCAGTTCTTC
cdr3_aa: CASSGQGPYNEQFF

j_call: TRBJ2-7
v_call: TRBV4-2
clone_size: .
d_call: .
cdr3_length: 15
cdr3_nt: TGTGCCAGCAGCCAAGATCGAGGAGGGCGATACGAGCAGTACTTC
cdr3_aa: CASSQDRGGRYEQYF